These 18 T cell receptor beta chains came from one sample sequenced in a study of shared clonotypes between healthy human individuals. Some clones are missing from TCRdb's copy, which holds only in-frame ones; the method was immunoSEQ multiplex PCR. Among a few million clones listed, 85% to 95% were seen once. The sequenced material came from naive CD4+ T cells from PBMCs. Subset defined: CD45RA+ positively selected. The receptor source for this set is a man aged 18 to 30 in good health. Some clones in this sample may be carry-over from other donors' samples.

This sequence joins TRBV27 and TRBJ1-2, with a weak D call TRBD1 (6 bases). V dropped 5 bases and J dropped 4 bases, with 14 bases sitting between them. This CDR3 is built from 14 residues. Germline V gene data show CDR1 as MNHEY and CDR2 as SMNVEV (reference sequence). The CDR3 loop reads CASSLGGQPYGYTF. For the CDR3, the DNA is TGTGCCAGCAGTCTCGGCGGACAGCCCTATGGCTACACCTTC.

The CDR3, as DNA: TGTGCCAGCAGTGTTGACAGGGAATACAATGAGCAGTTCTTC. Its protein is CASSVDREYNEQFF. The chain is built from TRBV6-1 and TRBJ2-1; 7 bases agree with TRBD1. V gave up 4 bases and J gave up 4 bases; unmatched junction bases: 4. CDR1 MNHNS and CDR2 SASEGT come from the germline V gene. The CDR3 extends over 14 amino acids.

The V call is TRBV27, the J call TRBJ2-3; 7 nucleotides agree with TRBD1. The CDR3 length is 15 residues. The trim removed 9 bases at V and 1 base at J, leaving 10 bases unmatched. CDR1 MNHEY and CDR2 SMNVEV come from the germline V gene (reference sequence). CDR3: CASKPLGQGTDTQYF. The CDR3 DNA is TGTGCCAGTAAACCATTAGGACAGGGCACAGATACGCAGTATTTT.

The CDR3 nucleotides are TGCGCCAGCAGCTCCCGGCAGGGGCCCTCTAGCGAGCAGTACTTC. It yields the protein CASSSRQGPSSEQYF. This sequence joins TRBV5-1 and TRBJ2-7; D might be TRBD1 (6 bases). The CDR3 runs to 15 residues. Germline assignment: CDR1 SGHRS and CDR2 YFSETQ. The V end lost 3 bases, the J end lost 6 bases, and 19 bases lay between the germline ends.

V gene TRBV5-8 combines with J gene TRBJ1-4; D possibly corresponds to TRBD1 (6 bases). The CDR3 is 15 amino acids. The germline CDR1 and CDR2 sequences are SGHTS and YDEGEE. Trimming stripped 6 bases from V and 8 bases from J, with 20 bases between. This chain's CDR3 is CASTGVGTKREKLFF. CDR3 in DNA: TGTGCCAGCACCGGGGTAGGGACAAAGCGAGAAAAACTGTTTTTT.

The chain is built from TRBV11-3 and TRBJ2-5; no reliable D call. Germline-derived CDR1 and CDR2 are SGHNT and YENEEA. Trimming pared 1 base from V and 1 base from J, leaving 4 bases between. This CDR3 contains 13 residues. The CDR3 protein is CASSLVSQETQYF. The CDR3 DNA follows: TGTGCCAGCAGCTTAGTTTCCCAAGAGACCCAGTACTTC.

V is TRBV28 and J is TRBJ2-3; perhaps TRBD2 as D (5 bases). Germline V gene data show CDR1 as MDHEN and CDR2 as SYDVKM. The CDR3 spans 12 residues. V shed 8 bases and J shed 4 bases, with 10 bases lying between them. CDR3 sequence (DNA): TGTGCCAGCCTGGGGAGCCCAGATACGCAGTATTTT. It codes for CASLGSPDTQYF. Based on the CDR3 plus reference TRBV28 and TRBJ2-3, the full variable domain is DVKVTQSSRYLVKRTGEKVFLECVQDMDHENMFWYRQDPGLGLRLIYFSYDVKMKEKGDIPEGYSVSREKKERFSLILESASTNQTSMYLCASLGSPDTQYFGPGTRLTVL.

The chain employs TRBV4-2 and TRBJ2-3; 16 bases fit TRBD2. This CDR3 has 18 residues. With 1 base clipped from V and 3 bases from J, the junction kept 4 bases outside the gene matches. Germline V gives CDR1 LGHNA, CDR2 YNFKEQ. CDR3 sequence reads: CASSQVGLAGGGTDTQYF. The CDR3 bases are TGTGCCAGCAGCCAAGTGGGACTAGCGGGAGGGGGGACAGATACGCAGTATTTT.

This clone was observed once. The same CDR3 is also encoded by other DNA sequences in this sample. The rearrangement links TRBV28 to TRBJ2-7; 7 nucleotides align to TRBD1. With 4 bases clipped from V and 1 base from J, the junction kept 7 bases outside the gene matches. The CDR3 covers 15 residues. Looked up from germline, CDR1 is MDHEN and CDR2 is SYDVKM. The DNA of the CDR3 is TGTGCCAGCAGTTCTCCCGGGACAGCGTCCTACGAGCAGTACTTC. It encodes CASSSPGTASYEQYF.

The rearrangement joins TRBV5-6 to TRBJ2-7, with D perhaps assigned TRBD1 or TRBD2 (5 bases each). The CDR3 totals 16 residues. CDR1 is SGHDT, CDR2 YYEEEE, per germline. V lost 4 bases, J lost 6 bases, and 23 bases lay in between. The CDR3 loop reads CASSPGNGGNAAEQYF. The CDR3 DNA sequence: TGTGCCAGCAGCCCTGGTAATGGGGGAAACGCCGCCGAGCAGTACTTC.

The rearrangement joins TRBV25-1 to TRBJ2-7, with D hard to call. V lost 2 bases, J lost 3 bases, and 11 bases lay in between. This CDR3 is 14 amino acids long. Germline V CDR1 and CDR2: MGHDK, SYGVNS. The CDR3 loop reads CASSEAGDGYEQYF. In DNA form, the CDR3 reads TGTGCCAGCAGTGAAGCAGGTGACGGCTACGAGCAGTACTTC.

As concerns this clone: Other DNA sequences in this sample translate to the same CDR3. This chain joins TRBV19 and TRBJ1-2, with D maybe TRBD1 (5 bases). This CDR3 comprises 13 residues. Looked up from germline, CDR1 is LNHDA and CDR2 is SQIVND (reference sequence). Trimming left V 3 bases short and J 4 bases short, with 9 bases between. The chain's CDR3 is CASSIQGAYGYTF. CDR3 nucleotides: TGTGCCAGTAGTATTCAGGGAGCCTATGGCTACACCTTC. The variable domain in full, completed from reference TRBV19 and TRBJ1-2, reads DGGITQSPKYLFRKEGQNVTLSCEQNLNHDAMYWYRQDPGQGLRLIYYSQIVNDFQKGDIAEGYSVSREKKESFPLTVTSAQKNPTAFYLCASSIQGAYGYTFGSGTRLTVV.

The chain uses TRBV29-1 and TRBJ2-7; perhaps TRBD2 as D (5 bases). Germline V gene data show CDR1 as SQVTM and CDR2 as ANQGSEA. Trimming removed 4 bases at V and 6 bases at J, with 13 bases between. The CDR3 spans 12 residues. The DNA of the CDR3 is TGCAGCGTTGGGGGATCGGCGGGCGAGCAGTACTTC. Its translation: CSVGGSAGEQYF.

The sample holds one count of this clone. The V and J genes are TRBV2 and TRBJ2-1; D not resolved. Germline V lookup: CDR1 SNHLY, CDR2 FYNNEI. The CDR3 runs 15 residues. V dropped 7 bases and J dropped 4 bases, with 17 bases sitting between them. DNA of the CDR3: TGTGCCAGCACCCTAATAGGCTTGGGGTACAATGAGCAGTTCTTC. Protein product: CASTLIGLGYNEQFF.

V is TRBV27 and J is TRBJ2-3; 7 nucleotides agree with TRBD1. Germline CDR1 MNHEY, CDR2 SMNVEV (reference sequence). Losses at the gene ends were 7 bases for V and 1 base for J; bases not matched to a gene: 2. The CDR3 runs 13 residues. Here the CDR3 reads CASTGQGTDTQYF. CDR3 bases: TGTGCCAGCACCGGACAGGGCACAGATACGCAGTATTTT.

With respect to this clone: The junction departs from the called germline gene at one end, perhaps through a read error. The chain is built from TRBV6-1 and TRBJ2-5, with D tentatively TRBD1 (7 bases). The CDR3 extends over 12 amino acids. Germline loops: CDR1 MNHNS, CDR2 SASEGT. This CDR3 is CASSERTGGRDF. Written as DNA, the CDR3 is TGTGCCAGCAGTGAAAGGACAGGAGGGCGAGACTTC.

The chain has TRBV28 and TRBJ2-2; D is possibly TRBD2 (6 bases). Trimming left V 6 bases short and J 7 bases short, with 18 bases between. The CDR3 extends over 15 amino acids. Per germline, CDR1 MDHEN and CDR2 SYDVKM. DNA of the CDR3: TGTGCCAGCAGCGGGGGACGTAAGTGTTGCGGGGAGCTGTTTTTT. It is translated as CASSGGRKCCGELFF.

About this clone: Other DNA sequences in this specimen translate into the identical CDR3. The chain has TRBV6-5 and TRBJ1-5; 9 bases agree with TRBD1. Germline CDR1 reads MNHEY; CDR2 reads SVGAGI. The CDR3 spans 15 residues. Losses at the gene ends were 5 bases for V and 0 bases for J; bases not matched to a gene: 2. The CDR3 here is CASSMDRGSNQPQHF. The CDR3 bases are TGTGCCAGCAGTATGGACAGGGGTAGCAATCAGCCCCAGCATTTT.